This TCR beta chain was retrieved from a study of CD8 T cells in ankylosing spondylitis. Overall study results and limits: Characteristic of ankylosing spondylitis blood, it appeared, was a TCR beta motif comprising eight highly homologous variants.

In its sample, this clonotype was seen many times. Its cognate antigen is unknown. A quantitative 5'-RACE method, one with molecular barcodes, was used to make TCR beta libraries. TCRdb reprocessed the 5' RACE reads with MiXCR, giving one entry per CDR3 protein. The data contain a few hundred thousand distinct CDR3 sequences, about 22% of them seen just once; the ten biggest clones take up roughly 16%. The V and J ends lost 6 bases and 2 bases respectively, with 6 bases between them. The CDR3 consists of 12 residues. The sequence came from a male donor with ankylosing spondylitis. The sample was blood, either unsorted or a sorted T cell fraction (not recorded which). This rearrangement joins TRBV12-3 or TRBV12-4 to TRBJ2-3; D is ambiguous. The CDR3 here is CASRTTTDTQYF. The CDR3 coding sequence is TGTGCCAGCAGGACAACCACAGATACGCAGTATTTT.